This T cell receptor beta chain was sequenced during a study of blood T cell repertoires in COVID-19. Study overall: Some COVID-19 samples were acute and others convalescent; all came from the United States, Italy and Spain.

This clone appeared a few times. Original processing methods: Reference gene primer amplification yielded estimated nucleated cell counts. Here immunoSEQ multiplex PCR was the method, and the copy in TCRdb shows in-frame clones only, minus some. That table is the source of V, J and clone size, and D and trimming were worked out from the DNA. In the table there are around 40,000 clones, approximately 85% of which are singletons. The CDR3 has 17 amino acids. CDR1 MNHEY and CDR2 SVGEGT come from the germline V gene. Trimming cost V 4 bases and J 3 bases; bases outside gene matches: 14. The clonotype was recovered from a human donor in a cohort sampled during active COVID-19. Sequenced: peripheral blood. The chain couples TRBV6-2 or TRBV6-3 to TRBJ2-7; TRBD1 matches 8 bases. DNA of the CDR3: TGTGCCAGCAGTTCCCAGGGGACAGGCTCGGTGGTCTACGAGCAGTACTTC. Its protein is CASSSQGTGSVVYEQYF.